This TCR beta chain comes out of a study of blood T cell repertoires in COVID-19. Study details: Nucleic acid was either cDNA or gDNA, and it came from T cells, B-cell-depleted T cells, or PBMCs.

Produced via immunoSEQ multiplex PCR; TCRdb's table is partial and in-frame only. Of 300,000 to 400,000 clones listed, 87% are singletons. Trimming removed 5 bases from V and 1 base from J, with 8 bases in between. This CDR3 spans 13 amino acids. Sequencing was done on a sample of peripheral blood. The V and J genes are TRBV12-3 or TRBV12-4 and TRBJ1-1, with D maybe TRBD1 (6 bases). This receptor was identified in a man aged 50-59 years with active or convalescent COVID-19. CDR3 bases: TGTGCCAGCAGTACCAGGGGGAACACTGAAGCTTTCTTT. Its translation: CASSTRGNTEAFF.